This T cell receptor (beta chain) is drawn from a study of shared clonotypes between healthy human individuals. Study-wide findings and caveats: As a rule, naive subsets had a larger estimated richness than memory subsets. Limitation of the genetic and exposure-history diversity represented came from the few donors.

Generated by immunoSEQ multiplex PCR, the TCRdb table keeps only in-frame clones and is missing some. The sample shows some 740,000 clones, 80% to 95% of them seen only once. Comment on this clone: The antigen remains undetermined.

Terminally differentiated effector memory CD45RA+ cells were excluded from the naive CD8 cells, which were CD45RO-negative and positively selected for CCR7. This TCR derives from a young man in good health. Input material: naive CD8+ T cells sorted from blood.

This chain's CDR3 is CASSVDWRELFF. The DNA for the CDR3 is TGTGCCAGCAGCGTAGATTGGCGGGAGCTGTTTTTT. The rearrangement joins TRBV9 to TRBJ2-2; D is undetermined. V gave up 0 bases and J gave up 9 bases, with 6 bases separating them. The CDR3 consists of 12 residues. The V gene's germline CDR1 is SGDLS and CDR2 YYNGEE.